The rows below give T cell receptor beta chains drawn from one sample of a study of beta chain features in type 1 diabetes. Only in-frame clones appear in the TCRdb table, and some are missing; sequencing was by immunoSEQ multiplex PCR. The table shows approximately 16,000 clones, with around 70% occurring only once. Sequenced material: stem cell memory CD4+ T cells from blood. These receptors were collected from a man aged 30 to 45 with type 1 diabetes. The CDR3 runs from the conserved cysteine through the conserved F or W. Fields, in order: clone size, J gene, V gene, D gene, CDR3 protein, CDR3 DNA. D genes are given only for firm matches. The size of a clone is reported for some rows only, either as once, few or many, or as a class for expanded clones.

clone size: .
J gene: TRBJ1-5
V gene: TRBV19
D gene: TRBD1
CDR3 protein: CASSTGTGGQPQHF
CDR3 DNA: TGTGCCAGTAGTACCGGGACAGGGGGTCAGCCCCAGCATTTT

clone size: few
J gene: TRBJ2-4
V gene: TRBV6-4
D gene: TRBD1
CDR3 protein: CASGTGDRHQYF
CDR3 DNA: TGTGCCAGTGGCACAGGGGACCGGCATCAGTACTTC

clone size: few
J gene: TRBJ2-3
V gene: TRBV2
D gene: TRBD1
CDR3 protein: CATGQGWGNTQYF
CDR3 DNA: TGTGCCACAGGACAGGGATGGGGGAATACGCAGTATTTT

clone size: .
J gene: TRBJ2-1
V gene: TRBV2
D gene: TRBD2
CDR3 protein: CASRKGGTSGGNNEQFF
CDR3 DNA: TGTGCCAGCAGGAAAGGCGGGACTAGCGGGGGGAACAATGAGCAGTTCTTC

clone size: .
J gene: TRBJ2-1
V gene: TRBV4-2
D gene: TRBD2
CDR3 protein: CASSQDIGGGAEFF
CDR3 DNA: TGTGCCAGCAGCCAAGATATCGGGGGGGGCGCAGAGTTCTTC

clone size: .
J gene: TRBJ2-3
V gene: TRBV29-1
D gene: .
CDR3 protein: CSVEAGSTDTQYF
CDR3 DNA: TGCAGCGTTGAGGCGGGATCCACAGATACGCAGTATTTT

clone size: .
J gene: TRBJ2-3
V gene: TRBV14
D gene: .
CDR3 protein: CASSSIRRGPAWDTQYF
CDR3 DNA: TGTGCCAGCAGCTCGATAAGAAGGGGCCCGGCGTGGGATACGCAGTATTTT

clone size: .
J gene: TRBJ1-2
V gene: TRBV9
D gene: .
CDR3 protein: CASSARDSFYGYTF
CDR3 DNA: TGTGCCAGCAGCGCCCGGGACTCCTTCTATGGCTACACCTTC

clone size: few
J gene: TRBJ2-6
V gene: TRBV11-2
D gene: .
CDR3 protein: CASTPEASGANVLTF
CDR3 DNA: TGTGCCAGCACCCCCGAGGCGTCTGGGGCCAACGTCCTGACTTTC

clone size: .
J gene: TRBJ2-5
V gene: TRBV7-2
D gene: .
CDR3 protein: CASSFVRGVGQETQYF
CDR3 DNA: TGTGCCAGCAGCTTCGTCCGGGGTGTGGGGCAAGAGACCCAGTACTTC

clone size: .
J gene: TRBJ2-1
V gene: TRBV7-9
D gene: .
CDR3 protein: CASSERGRGNNEQFF
CDR3 DNA: TGTGCCAGCAGCGAACGGGGCAGGGGTAACAATGAGCAGTTCTTC

clone size: .
J gene: TRBJ2-7
V gene: TRBV5-5
D gene: TRBD2
CDR3 protein: CASSLSWLAGGPEQYF
CDR3 DNA: TGTGCCAGCAGCTTGTCCTGGCTAGCGGGGGGGCCCGAGCAGTACTTC

clone size: .
J gene: TRBJ2-3
V gene: TRBV18
D gene: TRBD1
CDR3 protein: CASSPSSQGRTDTQYF
CDR3 DNA: TGTGCCAGCTCCCCAAGCTCACAGGGGAGAACAGATACGCAGTATTTT

clone size: .
J gene: TRBJ2-3
V gene: TRBV5-1
D gene: .
CDR3 protein: CASSNGGPADTQYF
CDR3 DNA: TGCGCCAGCAGCAACGGGGGGCCCGCAGATACGCAGTATTTT

clone size: few
J gene: TRBJ2-1
V gene: TRBV7-2
D gene: TRBD2
CDR3 protein: CASSRTGTNRYNEQFF
CDR3 DNA: TGTGCCAGCAGCAGAACCGGGACTAACCGTTACAATGAGCAGTTCTTC

clone size: .
J gene: TRBJ2-7
V gene: TRBV2
D gene: .
CDR3 protein: CASTEGRDEQYF
CDR3 DNA: TGTGCCAGCACGGAGGGAAGGGACGAGCAGTACTTC

clone size: few
J gene: TRBJ2-3
V gene: TRBV7-2
D gene: .
CDR3 protein: CASSLGGDTDTQYF
CDR3 DNA: TGTGCCAGCAGCTTAGGGGGGGACACAGATACGCAGTATTTT

clone size: .
J gene: TRBJ1-6
V gene: TRBV9
D gene: TRBD1
CDR3 protein: CASSPDRTDSPLHF
CDR3 DNA: TGTGCCAGCAGCCCGGACAGGACGGACTCACCCCTCCACTTT

clone size: .
J gene: TRBJ2-7
V gene: TRBV5-6
D gene: TRBD2
CDR3 protein: CASNTISLAGAGEQYF
CDR3 DNA: TGTGCCAGCAACACTATTTCACTAGCGGGGGCGGGGGAGCAGTACTTC

clone size: .
J gene: TRBJ2-2
V gene: TRBV7-2
D gene: .
CDR3 protein: CASSSRRGYTGELFF
CDR3 DNA: TGTGCCAGCAGCTCCCGGCGAGGCTACACCGGGGAGCTGTTTTTT

clone size: once
J gene: TRBJ2-7
V gene: TRBV6-1
D gene: .
CDR3 protein: CASSEATRGAYEQYF
CDR3 DNA: TGTGCCAGCAGTGAAGCAACTAGAGGTGCCTACGAGCAGTACTTC

clone size: .
J gene: TRBJ2-4
V gene: TRBV18
D gene: .
CDR3 protein: CASSPTTGLAKNIQYF
CDR3 DNA: TGTGCCAGCTCTCCTACGACAGGTCTGGCCAAAAACATTCAGTACTTC

clone size: .
J gene: TRBJ1-4
V gene: TRBV18
D gene: TRBD1
CDR3 protein: CASSPGQGAANEKLFF
CDR3 DNA: TGTGCCAGCTCACCGGGACAGGGAGCAGCTAATGAAAAACTGTTTTTT

clone size: .
J gene: TRBJ2-2
V gene: TRBV5-1
D gene: TRBD1
CDR3 protein: CASRPGQGADTGELFF
CDR3 DNA: TGCGCCAGCAGACCCGGACAGGGGGCCGACACCGGGGAGCTGTTTTTT

clone size: .
J gene: TRBJ1-2
V gene: TRBV27
D gene: TRBD1
CDR3 protein: CASTPGTGHYGYTF
CDR3 DNA: TGTGCCAGCACTCCCGGGACAGGGCACTATGGCTACACCTTC

clone size: .
J gene: TRBJ1-6
V gene: TRBV10-3
D gene: TRBD1
CDR3 protein: CAIILGQGANSPLHF
CDR3 DNA: TGTGCCATCATCTTGGGACAGGGGGCCAACTCACCCCTCCACTTT

clone size: .
J gene: TRBJ2-7
V gene: TRBV27
D gene: .
CDR3 protein: CASTPHGGYEQYF
CDR3 DNA: TGTGCCAGCACCCCCCACGGGGGATATGAGCAGTACTTC

clone size: once
J gene: TRBJ2-1
V gene: TRBV2
D gene: .
CDR3 protein: CASSLYRSLVNEQFF
CDR3 DNA: TGTGCCAGCAGTCTTTACAGGAGCCTGGTAAATGAGCAGTTCTTC

clone size: few
J gene: TRBJ1-4
V gene: TRBV6-5
D gene: TRBD1
CDR3 protein: CASSYDRGSEKLFF
CDR3 DNA: TGTGCCAGCAGTTACGACAGGGGGAGCGAAAAACTGTTTTTT

clone size: .
J gene: TRBJ2-2
V gene: TRBV5-1
D gene: TRBD1
CDR3 protein: CASSAGTGGAGELFF
CDR3 DNA: TGCGCCAGCAGCGCGGGGACAGGGGGCGCCGGGGAGCTGTTTTTT

clone size: .
J gene: TRBJ1-1
V gene: TRBV21-1
D gene: .
CDR3 protein: CASSKGVRGGSTEAFF
CDR3 DNA: TGTGCCAGCAGCAAAGGGGTGAGAGGAGGTAGCACTGAAGCTTTCTTT

clone size: .
J gene: TRBJ2-2
V gene: TRBV5-5
D gene: TRBD2
CDR3 protein: CASSAGLAVGELFF
CDR3 DNA: TGTGCCAGCAGCGCGGGACTAGCGGTCGGGGAGCTGTTTTTT

clone size: .
J gene: TRBJ1-2
V gene: TRBV2
D gene: .
CDR3 protein: CASSGGANYGYTF
CDR3 DNA: TGTGCCAGCAGTGGTGGAGCTAACTATGGCTACACCTTC

clone size: .
J gene: TRBJ1-5
V gene: TRBV14
D gene: .
CDR3 protein: CASSQDLGQPQHF
CDR3 DNA: TGTGCCAGCAGCCAAGATCTCGGTCAGCCCCAGCATTTT

clone size: .
J gene: TRBJ1-1
V gene: TRBV30
D gene: .
CDR3 protein: CACTPRNTEAFF
CDR3 DNA: TGTGCCTGCACACCCAGGAACACTGAAGCTTTCTTT

clone size: .
J gene: TRBJ2-7
V gene: TRBV7-2
D gene: .
CDR3 protein: CASSSRSYEQYF
CDR3 DNA: TGTGCCAGCAGCTCCCGCTCCTACGAGCAGTACTTC

clone size: .
J gene: TRBJ1-1
V gene: TRBV6-1
D gene: TRBD1
CDR3 protein: CASSDPRTGGMNTEAFF
CDR3 DNA: TGTGCCAGCAGTGACCCTCGGACAGGGGGGATGAACACTGAAGCTTTCTTT

clone size: .
J gene: TRBJ1-1
V gene: TRBV30
D gene: .
CDR3 protein: CAWSYQLNTEAFF
CDR3 DNA: TGTGCCTGGAGTTACCAGTTGAACACTGAAGCTTTCTTT

clone size: .
J gene: TRBJ2-1
V gene: TRBV9
D gene: .
CDR3 protein: CASSIGQEQFF
CDR3 DNA: TGTGCCAGCAGCATCGGACAGGAGCAGTTCTTC

clone size: .
J gene: TRBJ2-3
V gene: TRBV7-2
D gene: .
CDR3 protein: CASSPYVTDTQYF
CDR3 DNA: TGTGCCAGCAGCCCTTATGTGACAGATACGCAGTATTTT

clone size: few
J gene: TRBJ2-7
V gene: TRBV6-1
D gene: TRBD1
CDR3 protein: CASRAVWQGAYEQYF
CDR3 DNA: TGTGCCAGCAGGGCCGTTTGGCAGGGGGCCTACGAGCAGTACTTC

clone size: .
J gene: TRBJ2-5
V gene: TRBV18
D gene: .
CDR3 protein: CASSPRGNPLIETQYF
CDR3 DNA: TGTGCCAGCTCACCAAGGGGGAACCCCCTGATTGAGACCCAGTACTTC

clone size: few
J gene: TRBJ1-2
V gene: TRBV18
D gene: TRBD1
CDR3 protein: CASSLRQGEDGYTF
CDR3 DNA: TGTGCCAGCTCACTTCGACAGGGAGAGGATGGCTACACCTTC

clone size: few
J gene: TRBJ2-7
V gene: TRBV18
D gene: .
CDR3 protein: CASSLYSGTQSYEQYF
CDR3 DNA: TGTGCCAGCTCACTTTACTCCGGGACTCAGTCCTACGAGCAGTACTTC